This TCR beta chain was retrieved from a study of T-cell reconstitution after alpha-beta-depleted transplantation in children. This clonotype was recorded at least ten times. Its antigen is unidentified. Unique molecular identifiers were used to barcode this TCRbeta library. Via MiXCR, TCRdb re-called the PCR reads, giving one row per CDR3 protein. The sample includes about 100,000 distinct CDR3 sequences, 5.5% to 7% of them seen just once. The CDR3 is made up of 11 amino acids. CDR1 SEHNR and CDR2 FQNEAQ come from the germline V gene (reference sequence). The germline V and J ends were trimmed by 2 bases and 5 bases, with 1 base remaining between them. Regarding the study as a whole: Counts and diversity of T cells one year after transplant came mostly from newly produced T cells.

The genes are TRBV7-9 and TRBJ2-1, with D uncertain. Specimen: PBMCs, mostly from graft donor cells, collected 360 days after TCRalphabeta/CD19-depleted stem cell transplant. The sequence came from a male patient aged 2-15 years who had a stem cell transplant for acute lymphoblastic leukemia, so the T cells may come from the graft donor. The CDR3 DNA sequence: TGTGCCAGCAGCTTAAACAATGAGCAGTTCTTC. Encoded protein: CASSLNNEQFF.